This T cell receptor (beta chain) emerged from a study of cytomegalovirus exposure and HLA in healthy donors. This clone occurred a few times. Its specificity is not known. Whole-study results and caveats: Later, an analysis found that TCR clusters from the first cohort tended to co-occur in the 130 or so validation repertoires.

V was pared by 3 bases and J by 0 bases, with 3 bases between. Germline lookup yields CDR1 SGHAT and CDR2 FQNNGV. The CDR3 consists of 14 residues. The repertoire was sequenced with immunoSEQ multiplex PCR; TCRdb's copy has only in-frame clones and lacks some. The sample contains around 200,000 clones, roughly 84% of which appear only once. The sequence derives from a woman under 30 in good health and CMV-seropositive. The sample consisted of PBMCs. V and J are TRBV11-2 and TRBJ1-6, with D uncertain. The DNA for the CDR3 is TGTGCCAGCAGCTTTAGCTCCTATAATTCACCCCTCCACTTT. This encodes CASSFSSYNSPLHF.